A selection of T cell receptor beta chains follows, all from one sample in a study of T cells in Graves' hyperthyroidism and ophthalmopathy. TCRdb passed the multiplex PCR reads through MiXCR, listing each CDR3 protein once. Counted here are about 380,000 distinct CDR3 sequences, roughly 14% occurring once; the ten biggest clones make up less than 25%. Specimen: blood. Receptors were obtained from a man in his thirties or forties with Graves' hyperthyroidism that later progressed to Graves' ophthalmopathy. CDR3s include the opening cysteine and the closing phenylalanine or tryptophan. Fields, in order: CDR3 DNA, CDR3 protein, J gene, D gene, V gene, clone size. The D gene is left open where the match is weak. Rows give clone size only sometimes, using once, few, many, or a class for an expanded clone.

CDR3 DNA: TGTGCCAGCAGCCAAGGACAGGCCCTTTATGGCTACACCTTC
CDR3 protein: CASSQGQALYGYTF
J gene: TRBJ1-2
D gene: TRBD1
V gene: TRBV13
clone size: NA

CDR3 DNA: TGTGCCAGCAGTGACTCTCAGGAGAACACTGAAGCTTTCTTT
CDR3 protein: CASSDSQENTEAFF
J gene: TRBJ1-1
D gene: NA
V gene: TRBV6-4
clone size: many

CDR3 DNA: TGTGCCAGCAGCTCAATCAACAGGGGGACCAGTGAAGCTTTCTTT
CDR3 protein: CASSSINRGTSEAFF
J gene: TRBJ1-1
D gene: TRBD1
V gene: TRBV7-9
clone size: many

CDR3 DNA: TGCGCCAGCAGCTTGGACACGACCTATAATTCACCCCTCCACTTT
CDR3 protein: CASSLDTTYNSPLHF
J gene: TRBJ1-6
D gene: NA
V gene: TRBV5-1
clone size: many

CDR3 DNA: TGCGCCAGCAGCCAAGCCCTTCAGGGGACTAGCGGGCGAATCCAAGAGACCCAGTACTTC
CDR3 protein: CASSQALQGTSGRIQETQYF
J gene: TRBJ2-5
D gene: TRBD2
V gene: TRBV4-1
clone size: NA

CDR3 DNA: TGTGCCAGCAGCATAGGACAGGGAGAGTCACCCCTCCACTTT
CDR3 protein: CASSIGQGESPLHF
J gene: TRBJ1-6
D gene: TRBD1
V gene: TRBV9
clone size: once

CDR3 DNA: TGTGCCAGCAGCCCCTTGGGGGGGAGCTCCTACGAGCAGTACTTC
CDR3 protein: CASSPLGGSSYEQYF
J gene: TRBJ2-7
D gene: TRBD2
V gene: TRBV6-1
clone size: many

CDR3 DNA: TGCGCCAGCAGCACCCCTGACAGAGACACCGGGGAGCTGTTTTTT
CDR3 protein: CASSTPDRDTGELFF
J gene: TRBJ2-2
D gene: NA
V gene: TRBV5-1
clone size: many

CDR3 DNA: TGTGCCAGCAGCTTAATGTGGCGGAGCACAGATACGCAGTATTTT
CDR3 protein: CASSLMWRSTDTQYF
J gene: TRBJ2-3
D gene: NA
V gene: TRBV11-2
clone size: few

CDR3 DNA: TGTGCCAGCAGGGCGGGGTATACCTACGAGCAGTACTTC
CDR3 protein: CASRAGYTYEQYF
J gene: TRBJ2-7
D gene: NA
V gene: TRBV6-1
clone size: NA

CDR3 DNA: TGTGCCAGCAGTGAAGTGAAGTCCAGATATCAGCCCCAGCATTTT
CDR3 protein: CASSEVKSRYQPQHF
J gene: TRBJ1-5
D gene: NA
V gene: TRBV2
clone size: NA

CDR3 DNA: TGTGCCAGCAGTGTCCCTACAGGGGGGGAGCCCCAGCATTTT
CDR3 protein: CASSVPTGGEPQHF
J gene: TRBJ1-5
D gene: TRBD1
V gene: TRBV25-1
clone size: NA

CDR3 DNA: TGTGGGTGGGGACAGTCACCTACCTCCTACGAGCAGTACTTC
CDR3 protein: CGWGQSPTSYEQYF
J gene: TRBJ2-7
D gene: TRBD1
V gene: TRBV2
clone size: many

CDR3 DNA: TGCAGTGCTAGAGATAGATCTAGCGACTACAATGAGCAGTTCTTC
CDR3 protein: CSARDRSSDYNEQFF
J gene: TRBJ2-1
D gene: NA
V gene: TRBV20-1
clone size: NA

CDR3 DNA: TGCGCCAGCAGCCAAGTCCCCGGGACAGGGTTCAATGAGCAGTTCTTC
CDR3 protein: CASSQVPGTGFNEQFF
J gene: TRBJ2-1
D gene: TRBD1
V gene: TRBV4-1
clone size: few

CDR3 DNA: TGTGCCAGCAGTGAATTGGGGGAGCTTTATAGCAATCAGCCCCAGCATTTT
CDR3 protein: CASSELGELYSNQPQHF
J gene: TRBJ1-5
D gene: NA
V gene: TRBV6-1
clone size: many

CDR3 DNA: TGTGCCAGCAGCTTACGGGCCGGAGCCTACGAGCAGTACTTC
CDR3 protein: CASSLRAGAYEQYF
J gene: TRBJ2-7
D gene: NA
V gene: TRBV7-3
clone size: many

CDR3 DNA: TGTGCCAGCAGTTACTCTCCTCTAGCGGGGGGAGGTGAGCAGTTCTTC
CDR3 protein: CASSYSPLAGGGEQFF
J gene: TRBJ2-1
D gene: TRBD2
V gene: TRBV6-6
clone size: NA

CDR3 DNA: TGCAGTGCTATAAAAACCGGGGAGCTGTTTTTT
CDR3 protein: CSAIKTGELFF
J gene: TRBJ2-2
D gene: NA
V gene: TRBV20-1
clone size: NA

CDR3 DNA: TGTGCCAGCAGCCAAGCGGGGGGCGTCACTGAAGCTTTCTTT
CDR3 protein: CASSQAGGVTEAFF
J gene: TRBJ1-1
D gene: NA
V gene: TRBV3-1
clone size: many

CDR3 DNA: TGTGCCAGCAGCCCGACTAGCGGGAGCACCGGGGAGCTGTTTTTT
CDR3 protein: CASSPTSGSTGELFF
J gene: TRBJ2-2
D gene: TRBD2
V gene: TRBV7-9
clone size: NA

CDR3 DNA: TGTGCCAGCAGACGATTAGGGTCAGATACGCAGTATTTT
CDR3 protein: CASRRLGSDTQYF
J gene: TRBJ2-3
D gene: NA
V gene: TRBV5-5
clone size: NA

CDR3 DNA: TGCGCCAGCAGCTTTTCCCTATCCCGAGATACGCAGTATTTT
CDR3 protein: CASSFSLSRDTQYF
J gene: TRBJ2-3
D gene: NA
V gene: TRBV5-1
clone size: NA

CDR3 DNA: TGTGCCTGGGGAAGGGACGGACCCTACGAGCAGTACTTC
CDR3 protein: CAWGRDGPYEQYF
J gene: TRBJ2-7
D gene: NA
V gene: TRBV30
clone size: NA

CDR3 DNA: TGTGCCAGCAGTGATCCGGACAGGGCCAAGAACACTGAAGCTTTCTTT
CDR3 protein: CASSDPDRAKNTEAFF
J gene: TRBJ1-1
D gene: TRBD1
V gene: TRBV6-4
clone size: few

CDR3 DNA: TGCAGTGCTAGAGATGGTGGGGGGGGCTACAATGAGCAGTTCTTC
CDR3 protein: CSARDGGGGYNEQFF
J gene: TRBJ2-1
D gene: TRBD2
V gene: TRBV20-1
clone size: few

CDR3 DNA: TGTGCCAGCATTGAGGGGAGTATCAATCAGCCCCAGCATTTT
CDR3 protein: CASIEGSINQPQHF
J gene: TRBJ1-5
D gene: NA
V gene: TRBV6-1
clone size: NA

CDR3 DNA: TGTGCCATCAGCTCCGGACAGGGTAACTCCTACGAGCAGTACTTC
CDR3 protein: CAISSGQGNSYEQYF
J gene: TRBJ2-7
D gene: TRBD1
V gene: TRBV10-3
clone size: few

CDR3 DNA: TGTGCCAGCAGCTGGGGACTAGCGGGGGAATCCCAGTACTTC
CDR3 protein: CASSWGLAGESQYF
J gene: TRBJ2-5
D gene: TRBD2
V gene: TRBV7-9
clone size: many

CDR3 DNA: TGTGCCAGCAGCTTAGAGGTCGGGGGGATGTACCAAGAGACCCAGTACTTC
CDR3 protein: CASSLEVGGMYQETQYF
J gene: TRBJ2-5
D gene: TRBD2
V gene: TRBV11-2
clone size: NA

CDR3 DNA: TGTGCCAGCAGCCCAAAGGGGGAAGGCAATGAGCAGTTCTTC
CDR3 protein: CASSPKGEGNEQFF
J gene: TRBJ2-1
D gene: NA
V gene: TRBV28
clone size: many

CDR3 DNA: TGTGCCAGCAGTTTACCCCCTTCCCCACCGGTCCACAATGAGCAGTTCTTC
CDR3 protein: CASSLPPSPPVHNEQFF
J gene: TRBJ2-1
D gene: NA
V gene: TRBV27
clone size: NA

CDR3 DNA: TGTGCCAGCAGCCAAGATTTCAGGACCGGGGAGCTGTTTTTT
CDR3 protein: CASSQDFRTGELFF
J gene: TRBJ2-2
D gene: NA
V gene: TRBV3-1
clone size: few

CDR3 DNA: TGTGCCAGCATGGGACAGGGGGCGTCTGGCTACACCTTC
CDR3 protein: CASMGQGASGYTF
J gene: TRBJ1-2
D gene: TRBD1
V gene: TRBV9
clone size: many

CDR3 DNA: TGCAGCGTAGGTCACACTGAAGCTTTCTTT
CDR3 protein: CSVGHTEAFF
J gene: TRBJ1-1
D gene: NA
V gene: TRBV29-1
clone size: NA

CDR3 DNA: TGTGCCAGCGCCGGGACAGCTTTACAAGAGACCCAGTACTTC
CDR3 protein: CASAGTALQETQYF
J gene: TRBJ2-5
D gene: TRBD1
V gene: TRBV28
clone size: many

CDR3 DNA: TGCGCCAGCAGTAGGGACGGCTCTTATGGCTACACCTTC
CDR3 protein: CASSRDGSYGYTF
J gene: TRBJ1-2
D gene: NA
V gene: TRBV10-1
clone size: many

CDR3 DNA: TGTGCCAGCAGCTTCGAGAGTATAGGCCGAGAAGAGACCCAGTACTTC
CDR3 protein: CASSFESIGREETQYF
J gene: TRBJ2-5
D gene: NA
V gene: TRBV11-2
clone size: NA

CDR3 DNA: TGTGCCAGCAGCCTCTTTTCCGGGACTAGGGCCGGGGAGCTGTTTTTT
CDR3 protein: CASSLFSGTRAGELFF
J gene: TRBJ2-2
D gene: TRBD2
V gene: TRBV7-6
clone size: many

CDR3 DNA: TGTGCCAGCAGCTCCAGGGTGGAGGCGAACACTGAAGCTTTCTTT
CDR3 protein: CASSSRVEANTEAFF
J gene: TRBJ1-1
D gene: NA
V gene: TRBV13
clone size: few

CDR3 DNA: TGTGCCAGCAGCTTGCTGGTCATTAATTCACCCCTCCACTTT
CDR3 protein: CASSLLVINSPLHF
J gene: TRBJ1-6
D gene: NA
V gene: TRBV5-5
clone size: few

CDR3 DNA: TGTGCCAGCAGTTTTCGGTCAGCGGTCGGGGGCCAAGAGACCCAGTACTTC
CDR3 protein: CASSFRSAVGGQETQYF
J gene: TRBJ2-5
D gene: NA
V gene: TRBV12-3/TRBV12-4
clone size: NA

CDR3 DNA: TGTGCCAGCAGTTTGGGGCCGTGGAACACTGAAGCTTTCTTT
CDR3 protein: CASSLGPWNTEAFF
J gene: TRBJ1-1
D gene: NA
V gene: TRBV12-3/TRBV12-4
clone size: many

CDR3 DNA: TGTGCCAGCAGCTTAGAGAGGGGTCCGAATTCACCCCTCCACTTT
CDR3 protein: CASSLERGPNSPLHF
J gene: TRBJ1-6
D gene: NA
V gene: TRBV13
clone size: many

CDR3 DNA: TGTGCCAGCAGCTTAGTTAGGGAACGGAGAAGCATTCAGTACTTC
CDR3 protein: CASSLVRERRSIQYF
J gene: TRBJ2-4
D gene: NA
V gene: TRBV13
clone size: NA

CDR3 DNA: TGTGCCAGCTCACCACGGGTTGGAGCGGGGAGAGACGAGCAGTACTTC
CDR3 protein: CASSPRVGAGRDEQYF
J gene: TRBJ2-7
D gene: TRBD2
V gene: TRBV18
clone size: NA

CDR3 DNA: TGTGCCAGCAGCTTATATAGCGGGGGGGCCTACGAGCAGTACTTC
CDR3 protein: CASSLYSGGAYEQYF
J gene: TRBJ2-7
D gene: TRBD2
V gene: TRBV11-2
clone size: NA

CDR3 DNA: TGCGCCAGCAGCCAACTATTCCTGACAGTCACAGATACGCAGTATTTT
CDR3 protein: CASSQLFLTVTDTQYF
J gene: TRBJ2-3
D gene: NA
V gene: TRBV4-1
clone size: NA

CDR3 DNA: TGTGCCATCAGTGAGTCTGGAGTCTATAATTCACCCCTCCACTTT
CDR3 protein: CAISESGVYNSPLHF
J gene: TRBJ1-6
D gene: NA
V gene: TRBV10-3
clone size: few

CDR3 DNA: TGTGCCAGCAGCCCTCGGGACAGGGAATACTTCTATGGCTACACCTTC
CDR3 protein: CASSPRDREYFYGYTF
J gene: TRBJ1-2
D gene: TRBD1
V gene: TRBV11-2
clone size: NA

CDR3 DNA: TGTGCCAGCAGTGAAGGGGGATATGTTCAAGACACCGGGGAGCTGTTTTTT
CDR3 protein: CASSEGGYVQDTGELFF
J gene: TRBJ2-2
D gene: NA
V gene: TRBV6-1
clone size: many

CDR3 DNA: TGTGCCTGGAGTGTACGCCAGACAGGGCGAGCTAACTATGGCTACACCTTC
CDR3 protein: CAWSVRQTGRANYGYTF
J gene: TRBJ1-2
D gene: TRBD1
V gene: TRBV30
clone size: many

CDR3 DNA: TGTGCCAGCAGCTTGGGACAGATAAACACCGGGGAGCTGTTTTTT
CDR3 protein: CASSLGQINTGELFF
J gene: TRBJ2-2
D gene: NA
V gene: TRBV5-6
clone size: few

CDR3 DNA: TGTGCCAGCAGCCAAGATGCCGGGACAGGGGGCCACGAGCAGTACTTC
CDR3 protein: CASSQDAGTGGHEQYF
J gene: TRBJ2-7
D gene: TRBD1
V gene: TRBV3-1
clone size: few

CDR3 DNA: TGTGCCAGCAGTGCACCAGGCACGTACGAGCAGTACTTC
CDR3 protein: CASSAPGTYEQYF
J gene: TRBJ2-7
D gene: NA
V gene: TRBV6-1
clone size: many

CDR3 DNA: TGTGCCAGCAGTTACGTGGGGGCTGGCACTGAAGCTTTCTTT
CDR3 protein: CASSYVGAGTEAFF
J gene: TRBJ1-1
D gene: NA
V gene: TRBV6-2/TRBV6-3
clone size: many

CDR3 DNA: TGTGCCAGCAGCCAAGCGACAGCTTATGGCTACACCTTC
CDR3 protein: CASSQATAYGYTF
J gene: TRBJ1-2
D gene: NA
V gene: TRBV3-1
clone size: many